Listed below are T cell receptor beta chains from one sample, sequenced in a study of T cell responses to AZD1222 COVID-19 vaccine. The protocol was immunoSEQ multiplex PCR, while the TCRdb copy is restricted to in-frame clones and leaves out a portion. The sample lists 80,000 or so clones, 70% to 90% occurring once. Specimen: peripheral blood, collected 28 days after the second AZD1222 dose. The origin of the receptors is an adult who received the AZD1222 COVID-19 vaccine. CDR3s include the opening cysteine and the closing phenylalanine or tryptophan. The D gene is left open where the match is weak. Size tells how often a clone was seen (once, few, many) or the class of an expanded clone, and some rows leave it out.

j_call clone_size v_call d_call cdr3_length cdr3_nt cdr3_aa
TRBJ2-5 few TRBV11-2 - 12 TGTGCCAGCAGCCCACGAGCGGAGACCCAGTACTTC CASSPRAETQYF
TRBJ2-7 - TRBV11-1 - 14 TGTGCCAGCAGCCGACGTAGGGTCCCCTACGAGCAGTACTTC CASSRRRVPYEQYF
TRBJ2-1 medium-sized TRBV2 - 15 TGTGCCAGCAGTGTCAAGGGTAGTCTTGGCAATGAGCAGTTCTTC CASSVKGSLGNEQFF
TRBJ2-7 - TRBV19 - 14 TGTGCCAGTAGTGACTGGGCAGATACCTACGAGCAGTACTTC CASSDWADTYEQYF
TRBJ2-7 - TRBV6-5 - 13 TGTGCCAGCACCCTCAAACTAGCACGCGAGCAGTACTTC CASTLKLAREQYF
TRBJ1-5 - TRBV4-1 - 15 TGCGCCAGCAGCCAATCGCAGTATAGCAATCAGCCCCAGCATTTT CASSQSQYSNQPQHF
TRBJ2-7 - TRBV6-6 TRBD1 17 TGTGCCAGCAGTCACCTACCAGGACAGGGGCAATTCTACGAGCAGTACTTC CASSHLPGQGQFYEQYF
TRBJ1-4 - TRBV19 - 13 TGTGCCAGTAGTCCCCGGGACGGTGAAAAACTGTTTTTT CASSPRDGEKLFF
TRBJ2-3 - TRBV19 - 14 TGTGCCAGTAGTATAGAGTGGGGCGCAGATACGCAGTATTTT CASSIEWGADTQYF
TRBJ1-4 - TRBV3-1/TRBV3-2 - 14 TGTGCCAGCGGTAAAGGAGCAACTAATGAAAAACTGTTTTTT CASGKGATNEKLFF
TRBJ1-3 - TRBV6-1 - 10 TGTGCCAGCAGTGAAATAACCATATATTTT CASSEITIYF
TRBJ2-3 - TRBV3-1/TRBV3-2 TRBD1 17 TGTGCCAGCAGTCCAACCCCGGGACAGGAGAGCACAGATACGCAGTATTTT CASSPTPGQESTDTQYF
TRBJ2-7 once TRBV6-2/TRBV6-3 - 15 TGTGCCAGCAGTCGGGCGGGGAGTCGGGCTCACGAGCAGTACTTC CASSRAGSRAHEQYF
TRBJ1-1 - TRBV7-9 TRBD1 17 TGTGCCAGCAGCTCAGTCCCGGGACAGGGACGGAACACTGAAGCTTTCTTT CASSSVPGQGRNTEAFF
TRBJ1-6 few TRBV14 TRBD1 15 TGTGCCAGCAGCCACGGACAGGAGCCTCCTTCACCCCTCCACTTT CASSHGQEPPSPLHF
TRBJ1-2 - TRBV7-8 - 14 TGTGCCAGCAGCCCCACAGGGAAATTCCGTGGCTACACCTTC CASSPTGKFRGYTF
TRBJ2-2 - TRBV6-4 - 12 TGTGCCAGCAAGTCGAACACCGGGGAGCTGTTTTTT CASKSNTGELFF
TRBJ2-7 few TRBV4-1 TRBD1 15 TGCGCCAGCAGCCTGCGACAGGGCCCTTCCTACGAGCAGTACTTC CASSLRQGPSYEQYF
TRBJ1-6 few TRBV4-2 TRBD1 17 TGTGCCAGCAGCCATCCGGCACAGGGGGCCTTTAATTCACCCCTCCACTTT CASSHPAQGAFNSPLHF
TRBJ1-6 - TRBV7-6 - 17 TGTGCCAGCAGCTTAGGAGGGCTTAGCTCCTATAATTCACCCCTCCACTTT CASSLGGLSSYNSPLHF
TRBJ2-5 - TRBV5-6 TRBD1 17 TGTGCCAGCAGCTTGTTTTTTTCAGGGGGCGATTTGGAGACCCAGTACTTC CASSLFFSGGDLETQYF
TRBJ1-1 - TRBV18 - 15 TGTGCCAGCTCCCAGAGATCGGACAGTAACACTGAAGCTTTCTTT CASSQRSDSNTEAFF
TRBJ1-1 - TRBV18 TRBD1 13 TGTGCCAGCTCACCGGGACAGGGAACTGAAGCTTTCTTT CASSPGQGTEAFF
TRBJ1-1 many TRBV10-3 - 15 TGTGCCATCAGTGAGTCGACTCAGGAGGGCACTGAAGCTTTCTTT CAISESTQEGTEAFF
TRBJ1-5 once TRBV19 TRBD1 18 TGTGCCACTTCATCCCCACAGGGGGCTCGTAATCTCAATCAGCCCCAGCATTTT CATSSPQGARNLNQPQHF
TRBJ1-3 - TRBV30 - 14 TGTGCCTGGAGTGTAGGAGGCTCTGGAAACACCATATATTTT CAWSVGGSGNTIYF
TRBJ2-7 - TRBV27 - 18 TGTGCCAGCATTGGGAGGTCTAAGCGGGTGCACGAGGGGGGCGAGCAGTACTTC CASIGRSKRVHEGGEQYF
TRBJ2-7 - TRBV21-1 - 15 TGTGCCAGCAGCAAGGCCGACAGGGTAGGTTACGAGCAGTACTTC CASSKADRVGYEQYF
TRBJ2-3 - TRBV7-8 - 16 TGTGCCAGCAGCTCCCACCGTATGTCTAAAGGGGATACGCAGTATTTT CASSSHRMSKGDTQYF
TRBJ1-2 - TRBV19 TRBD1 14 TGTGCCAGTAGGCTCAGGGGGGCTAACTATGGCTACACCTTC CASRLRGANYGYTF
TRBJ1-6 - TRBV5-1 - 16 TGCGCCAGCAGCTTGGATCAGGGCGGTAATAATTCACCCCTCCACTTT CASSLDQGGNNSPLHF
TRBJ1-5 - TRBV18 - 17 TGTGCCAGCTCACCTAGGGGAGTCGGGGCGGGCAATCAGCCCCAGCATTTT CASSPRGVGAGNQPQHF
TRBJ2-1 - TRBV3-1/TRBV3-2 TRBD1 16 TGTGCCAGCAGCCAGGCTCGACAGGGCTCCTACAATGAGCAGTTCTTC CASSQARQGSYNEQFF
TRBJ2-7 - TRBV5-6 - 15 TGTGCCAGCAGCTTGGGCAGGGGATTTCGCTACGAGCAGTACTTC CASSLGRGFRYEQYF
TRBJ2-7 - TRBV18 TRBD1 14 TGTGCCAGCTCACCGGACAGGACACACTACGAGCAGTACTTC CASSPDRTHYEQYF
TRBJ1-2 - TRBV6-5 TRBD1 15 TGTGCCAGCAGTTACTGGGACAGTCGTGGCTATGGCTACACCTTC CASSYWDSRGYGYTF
TRBJ2-7 - TRBV29-1 TRBD1 16 TGCAGCGTCGCGGCCTCCGGGACAGGGGTTGGGTACGAGCAGTACTTC CSVAASGTGVGYEQYF
TRBJ2-5 - TRBV6-5 - 12 TGTGCCAGCTCCCGGGGGGCGAAGACCCAGTACTTC CASSRGAKTQYF
TRBJ2-2 - TRBV29-1 - 13 TGCAGCGTTGGGAGACTGAACACCGGGGAGCTGTTTTTT CSVGRLNTGELFF